These 10 T cell receptor beta chains were all obtained from the same sample, sequenced in a study of shared clonotypes between healthy human individuals. Here immunoSEQ multiplex PCR was the method, and the copy in TCRdb shows in-frame clones only, minus some. The profile shows about 2.4 million clones, around 94% of them singletons. Input material: naive CD4+ T cells sorted from blood. Subset meaning: CD45RA+ positively selected. These receptors all come from a man in his late teens or twenties in good health.

The chain couples TRBV19 to TRBJ2-2; TRBD1 agrees at 10 bases. The CDR3 is 14 amino acids. Trimming at V came to 5 bases and at J to 9 bases, leaving 6 bases not matched to a gene. The germline gives CDR1 LNHDA, CDR2 SQIVND (reference sequence). The CDR3 region is CASSPGTGVRELFF. The CDR3 coding sequence is TGTGCCAGTAGTCCGGGGACAGGGGTTAGGGAGCTGTTTTTT.

A remark on this clone: This same CDR3 is encoded by further DNA sequences in the sample. The chain is built from TRBV18 and TRBJ1-2, with D tentatively TRBD1 (6 bases). V was cut by 3 bases and J by 7 bases, with 12 bases left in between. The CDR3 contains 13 residues. CDR1 KGHSH and CDR2 LQKENI come from the germline V gene. The CDR3: CASSPAGAPGYTF. The DNA for the CDR3 is TGTGCCAGCTCACCGGCAGGGGCACCTGGCTACACCTTC.

The chain is built from TRBV6-1 and TRBJ2-5; 10 bases are a match to TRBD2. This CDR3 region has 15 residues. Per the germline V gene, CDR1 is MNHNS and CDR2 is SASEGT. Trimming removed 5 bases from V and 6 bases from J; junction bases left unmatched: 9. The CDR3 here is CASSSSSGRAKTQYF. The CDR3 coding sequence is TGTGCCAGCAGTTCTTCAAGCGGGAGGGCCAAGACCCAGTACTTC.

To note about this clone: This specimen includes other DNA sequences encoding the same CDR3. This chain connects TRBV7-2 to TRBJ2-3; D is unresolved. The CDR3 totals 12 residues. Germline values: CDR1 SGHTA, CDR2 FQGNSA. V dropped 2 bases and J dropped 4 bases, with 4 bases sitting between them. CDR3 bases: TGTGCCAGCAGCTTATTCGCAGATACGCAGTATTTT. Its protein is CASSLFADTQYF.

The V and J genes are TRBV18 and TRBJ1-5; D is unclear. Germline values: CDR1 KGHSH, CDR2 LQKENI. Trimming cost V 3 bases and J 2 bases, with 14 bases left between them. The CDR3 extends over 16 amino acids. For the CDR3, the DNA is TGTGCCAGCTCACCCCCGACCGGGCCGGGCAATCAGCCCCAGCATTTT. Residues: CASSPPTGPGNQPQHF.

The V call is TRBV30, the J call TRBJ1-2; D is ambiguous. V lost 0 bases and J 0 bases, leaving 14 bases between the germline ends. The CDR3 covers 16 residues. Germline CDR1 is GTSNPN and CDR2 is SVGIG (reference sequence). The CDR3 bases are TGTGCCTGGAGTGTACTTCGGGGTAGGGCTAACTATGGCTACACCTTC. Protein product: CAWSVLRGRANYGYTF.

V gene TRBV25-1 combines with J gene TRBJ2-2, with 7 bases fitting TRBD1. The CDR3 extends over 15 amino acids. CDR1 and CDR2 from the germline V gene are MGHDK and SYGVNS. V trimming: 3 bases; J trimming: 3 bases; junction bases outside the gene matches: 4. The CDR3 sequence is CASSDDRVYTGELFF. The CDR3 nucleotides are TGTGCCAGCAGTGACGACAGGGTTTACACCGGGGAGCTGTTTTTT.

This clone was detected only once. The chain has TRBV7-9 and TRBJ2-3, with a tentative D call TRBD1 (6 bases). Trimming took 5 bases from V and 6 from J, leaving 18 bases between them. The V gene's germline CDR1 is SEHNR and CDR2 FQNEAQ (reference sequence). The CDR3 extends over 15 amino acids. The CDR3 bases are TGTGCCAGCAGCGCTGTGCCAGGGGTCCAGGATACGCAGTATTTT. Translation: CASSAVPGVQDTQYF. Together with reference TRBV7-9 and TRBJ2-3, the CDR3 gives the full variable domain: DTGVSQNPRHKITKRGQNVTFRCDPISEHNRLYWYRQTLGQGPEFLTYFQNEAQLEKSRLLSDRFSAERPKGSFSTLEIQRTEQGDSAMYLCASSAVPGVQDTQYFGPGTRLTVL.

This chain's CDR3 is CASSFSSSLYEQYF. CDR3 nucleotide sequence: TGTGCCAGCAGTTTTTCCTCCAGTCTCTACGAGCAGTACTTC. The chain joins TRBV28 to TRBJ2-7; no reliable D call. The V gene lost 3 bases and the J gene lost 3 bases, with 12 bases spanning the gap. This CDR3 comprises 14 residues. Germline V gene data show CDR1 as MDHEN and CDR2 as SYDVKM.

The chain is built from TRBV5-1 and TRBJ2-3; D perhaps matches TRBD2 (6 bases). Trimming stripped 0 bases from V and 4 bases from J, with 9 bases between. Germline CDR1 SGHRS, CDR2 YFSETQ. The CDR3 runs 14 residues. DNA of the CDR3: TGCGCCAGCAGCTTGGCCGGGGAGGCAGATACGCAGTATTTT. This sequence encodes CASSLAGEADTQYF.